This is a list of T cell receptor beta chains from one sample in a study of shared clonotypes between healthy human individuals. Sequencing was performed with immunoSEQ multiplex PCR; in TCRdb, only in-frame clones are kept and a portion is missing. The table has about 1 million clones, about 75% seen once. Sequenced sample: memory CD4+ T cells sorted from blood. The origin of the receptors is a man aged 18 to 30 in good health. CDR3s include the opening cysteine and the closing phenylalanine or tryptophan. Fields, in order: clone size, J gene, V gene, D gene, CDR3 DNA, CDR3 protein. The D gene is left open where the match is weak. Clone size is shown for a subset of rows, as once, few, many or a class of expanded clone.

abundance: -; j_gene: TRBJ1-1; v_gene: TRBV6-6; d_gene: TRBD1; CDR3nt: TGTGCCAGCAGTTACATTCAGGGGGGGAACACTGAAGCTTTCTTT; CDR3aa: CASSYIQGGNTEAFF
abundance: -; j_gene: TRBJ2-2; v_gene: TRBV5-1; d_gene: TRBD1; CDR3nt: TGCGCCAGCAGCATCTCGACAGGGGCAAACACCGGGGAGCTGTTTTTT; CDR3aa: CASSISTGANTGELFF
abundance: -; j_gene: TRBJ1-1; v_gene: TRBV5-1; d_gene: TRBD1; CDR3nt: TGCGCCAGCAGCCCAACCTTTCAGGGGGCGTCTGAAGCTTTCTTT; CDR3aa: CASSPTFQGASEAFF
abundance: -; j_gene: TRBJ2-1; v_gene: TRBV10-2; d_gene: -; CDR3nt: TGCGCCGGCTCAAGAGGGGTTAATGAGCAGTTCTTC; CDR3aa: CAGSRGVNEQFF
abundance: -; j_gene: TRBJ1-1; v_gene: TRBV6-1; d_gene: -; CDR3nt: TGTGCCAGCAGTCCGACGCTAACAGGGTCGATTGAAGCTTTCTTT; CDR3aa: CASSPTLTGSIEAFF
abundance: few; j_gene: TRBJ2-2; v_gene: TRBV29-1; d_gene: -; CDR3nt: TGCAGCGTTGACAGGGGGAACACCGGGGAGCTGTTTTTT; CDR3aa: CSVDRGNTGELFF
abundance: -; j_gene: TRBJ2-7; v_gene: TRBV5-1; d_gene: TRBD1; CDR3nt: TGCGCCAGCAGCTTGGCCGGGACAGCTGACTACGAGCAGTACTTC; CDR3aa: CASSLAGTADYEQYF
abundance: -; j_gene: TRBJ1-4; v_gene: TRBV29-1; d_gene: -; CDR3nt: TGCAGCGTTTTGGGTCCGTTCCGCGAAAAACTGTTTTTT; CDR3aa: CSVLGPFREKLFF
abundance: -; j_gene: TRBJ2-5; v_gene: TRBV6-1; d_gene: -; CDR3nt: TGTGCCAGCAGTGAAGCGCTGATCAGATGGGAGACCCAGTACTTC; CDR3aa: CASSEALIRWETQYF
abundance: -; j_gene: TRBJ2-7; v_gene: TRBV11-2; d_gene: -; CDR3nt: TGTGCCAGCACCAGGGGACAAGGGCAGTACTTC; CDR3aa: CASTRGQGQYF
abundance: -; j_gene: TRBJ1-6; v_gene: TRBV9; d_gene: -; CDR3nt: TGTGCCAGCAGCGTAGATGACTCCTATAATTCACCCCTCCACTTT; CDR3aa: CASSVDDSYNSPLHF
abundance: -; j_gene: TRBJ2-3; v_gene: TRBV18; d_gene: TRBD2; CDR3nt: TGTGCCAGCTCTCAAAGACTAGCGGGAGACTCAGATACGCAGTATTTT; CDR3aa: CASSQRLAGDSDTQYF
abundance: few; j_gene: TRBJ1-2; v_gene: TRBV28; d_gene: -; CDR3nt: TGTGCCAGCAGTTTACTGAACTTGCGGACAGCGGGCGGCTACACCTTC; CDR3aa: CASSLLNLRTAGGYTF
abundance: -; j_gene: TRBJ2-1; v_gene: TRBV11-2; d_gene: -; CDR3nt: TGTGCCAGCAGCCCACGACTCAAATTAGTCTACAATGAGCAGTTCTTC; CDR3aa: CASSPRLKLVYNEQFF
abundance: -; j_gene: TRBJ1-6; v_gene: TRBV18; d_gene: TRBD1; CDR3nt: TGTGCCAGCTCATCACAGGGGGGAAATTCACCCCTCCACTTT; CDR3aa: CASSSQGGNSPLHF
abundance: many; j_gene: TRBJ2-1; v_gene: TRBV5-3; d_gene: TRBD2; CDR3nt: TGTGCCAGAAGCTTGGTTGTCTGGGGGAGGGGTTCCTACAATGAGCAGTTCTTC; CDR3aa: CARSLVVWGRGSYNEQFF
abundance: -; j_gene: TRBJ1-6; v_gene: TRBV7-6; d_gene: TRBD1; CDR3nt: TGTGCCAGCAGCTTAGTACAGGGGGCATCACCCCTCCACTTT; CDR3aa: CASSLVQGASPLHF
abundance: -; j_gene: TRBJ1-4; v_gene: TRBV5-1; d_gene: -; CDR3nt: TGCGCCAGCAGCTTGGTAGGTGGGCTATCGAATGAAAAACTGTTTTTT; CDR3aa: CASSLVGGLSNEKLFF